This T cell receptor (beta chain) was documented in a study of read filtering for tumor transcriptome and immune sequencing. This clonotype was recorded many times. Its antigen is still unknown. This library used approximately 0.4 ug RNA and molecular barcoded adaptors spanning alpha/delta and beta/gamma chains. TCRdb analysed the reads with MiXCR anew, one entry per CDR3 protein. The sample lists over 50,000 distinct CDR3 sequences, nearly 20% occurring once. Study results and limitations: In IR-seq, single-read clonotypes were about 80% of clonotypes but around 4% of reads. Even smaller IR-seq throughput identified most shared clonotypes. Dropping single-read clonotypes raised IR-seq and RNA-seq shared-clonotype correlation. The CD138-negative fraction was mixed bone marrow immune cells, not pure T cells.

V lost 1 base to trimming and J lost 0 bases, with 3 bases between them. This CDR3 spans 14 amino acids. The germline CDR1 and CDR2 sequences are SEHNR and FQNEAQ (reference sequence). The chain is built from TRBV7-9 and TRBJ2-2; no clear D. The specimen sequenced was a population of CD138-negative cells sorted from bone marrow. This TCR came from a donor aged 40 or over with multiple myeloma. CDR3 coding DNA: TGTGCCAGCAGCTTAGAGACGAACACCGGGGAGCTGTTTTTT. Protein sequence: CASSLETNTGELFF.